This T cell receptor beta chain was recovered during a study of T cell responses to AZD1222 COVID-19 vaccine (dated by TCRdb to the early 2020s). Broadly, across the study: AZD1222 recipients given second doses at about 4 weeks or at about 12 weeks were pooled, since spike-specific TCR depth and breadth were not found to differ between the two schedules. A total of more than 230 trial participants underwent TCR sequencing, of whom nearly 210 received two doses of AZD1222 and approximately 25 received two doses of the MenACWY control vaccine. Trial participants were enrolled by age into subgroups of 18-55, 56-69 and 70-plus years, and about 150, 27 and 61 TCR-sequenced participants, respectively, were included in these subgroups.

What the authors observed across the whole study: The 56-69-year group was small, and its depth increase did not reach significance, likely because of low power. The vaccine-associated CD4 TCRs covered the entire spike protein, and the dominant responses fell in regions 160-218 and 743-854. Participants were mostly white British, with more females than males. The authors suggested clonal diversity may have been underestimated. Conclusions about previously exposed vaccinees are limited, since just a handful of AZD1222 recipients were seropositive for SARS-CoV-2 at baseline. Because no samples from the day 14 peak response were available, repertoires could be characterized only after the peak T cell response. A significant rise in spike-specific TCR breadth and depth was observed after two AZD1222 doses relative to day 0 and relative to MenACWY recipients. Epitopes outside the regions mutated in the B.1.351 and B.1.1.7 variants were reportedly recognized by nearly half of the unique spike-specific TCRs.

The CDR3 regions of human TCRbeta chains were analyzed by immunosequencing. Under the source paper's analysis protocol: TCRs in the repertoires were compared against a reference library of SARS-CoV-2-specific TCRs that had been generated with the MIRA antigen-specificity platform. Breadth meant the fraction of unique TCRs that were SARS-CoV-2-associated, whereas depth meant the fraction of total T cells that were SARS-CoV-2-associated. Each spike-specific TCR was assigned to its reactive spike region and to a CD4 or CD8 class using the MIRA data. Log10-transformed breadth and depth values were compared by one-way ANOVA with Sidak's multiple comparisons tests. TCRdb's version of the immuneACCESS table is confined to in-frame rearrangements and falls short of the full clone set. An unresolved V gene accounts for under half of the shortfall where checked; the remainder is of unknown origin. V and J calls and clone size are copied from that table; D and trimming were computed from the DNA. Present in this sample are about 120,000 clones, 91% of which were seen just once. Jointly, the top ten make up 5.4% of the sample.

As for this clone: The antigen it binds to is not known. There are no base qualities to consult, and no much larger clone falls within one base.

CDR1 and CDR2 are read off the germline V gene as SGHAT and FQNNGV. The CDR3, cysteine through phenylalanine, is 16 amino acids long. The read is trimmed to its CDR3 DNA, 48 bases read in frame from base 1. The V and J ends are trimmed by 5 bases and 3 bases, leaving 17 bases between them. Reading the label with the study, this specimen's time point is: baseline before first vaccination. Samples from vaccinated people were obtained from the UK trials COV001 and COV002, which included a single-blind randomized controlled phase 2/3 trial of AZD1222 (ChAdOx1 nCoV-19) in healthy adults. Trial participant PBMC samples were collected at day 0 and day 28 after the second dose for TCRbeta chain sequencing.

The input for sequencing was peripheral blood, taken on day 0 of AZD1222 vaccination. This receptor was taken from an adult in good health. Recombination linked TRBV11-2 to TRBJ1-3, with no reliable assignment of the D segment. The DNA reads as follows: TGTGCCAGCAGCCCTCTATCCGGGCCCCGTGGAAACACCATATATTTT. Its translation reads: CASSPLSGPRGNTIYF. This CDR3, with the reference TRBV11-2 and TRBJ1-3 proteins standing in past its ends, gives the full variable domain EAGVAQSPRYKIIEKRQSVAFWCNPISGHATLYWYQQILGQGPKLLIQFQNNGVVDDSQLPKDRFSAERLKGVDSTLKIQPAKLEDSAVYLCASSPLSGPRGNTIYFGEGSWLTVV.